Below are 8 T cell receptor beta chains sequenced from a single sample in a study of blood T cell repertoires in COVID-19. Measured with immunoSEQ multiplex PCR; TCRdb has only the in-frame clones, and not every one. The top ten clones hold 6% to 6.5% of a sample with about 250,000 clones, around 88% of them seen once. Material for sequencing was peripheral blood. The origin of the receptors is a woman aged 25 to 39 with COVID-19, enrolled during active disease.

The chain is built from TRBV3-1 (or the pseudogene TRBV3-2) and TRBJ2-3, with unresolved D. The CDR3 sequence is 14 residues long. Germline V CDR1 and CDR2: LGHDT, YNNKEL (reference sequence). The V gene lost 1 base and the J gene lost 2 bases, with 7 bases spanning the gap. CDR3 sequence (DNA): TGTGCCAGCAGCCAAGTTGTCTACACAGATACGCAGTATTTT. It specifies CASSQVVYTDTQYF.

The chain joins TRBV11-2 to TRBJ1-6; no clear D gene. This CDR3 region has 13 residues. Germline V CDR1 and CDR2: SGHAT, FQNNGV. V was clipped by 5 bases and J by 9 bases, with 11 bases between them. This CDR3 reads CASSGREGSPLHF. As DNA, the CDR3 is TGTGCCAGCAGCGGCAGAGAGGGTTCACCCCTCCACTTT.

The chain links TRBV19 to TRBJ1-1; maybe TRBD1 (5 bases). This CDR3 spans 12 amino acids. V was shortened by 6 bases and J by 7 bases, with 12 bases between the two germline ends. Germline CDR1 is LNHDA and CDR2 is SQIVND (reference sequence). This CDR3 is CASRQRQLEAFF. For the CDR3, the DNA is TGTGCCAGTAGGCAACGACAGCTTGAAGCTTTCTTT. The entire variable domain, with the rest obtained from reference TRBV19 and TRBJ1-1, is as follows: DGGITQSPKYLFRKEGQNVTLSCEQNLNHDAMYWYRQDPGQGLRLIYYSQIVNDFQKGDIAEGYSVSREKKESFPLTVTSAQKNPTAFYLCASRQRQLEAFFGQGTRLTVV.

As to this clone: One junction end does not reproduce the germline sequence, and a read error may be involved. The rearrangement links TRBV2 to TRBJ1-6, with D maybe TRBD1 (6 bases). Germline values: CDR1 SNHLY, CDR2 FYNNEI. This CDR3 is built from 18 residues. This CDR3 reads CASSEGEPGHSYNSPLHF. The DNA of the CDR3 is TGTGCCAGCAGCGAAGGCGAACCGGGACACTCTTATAATTCACCCCTCCACTTT.

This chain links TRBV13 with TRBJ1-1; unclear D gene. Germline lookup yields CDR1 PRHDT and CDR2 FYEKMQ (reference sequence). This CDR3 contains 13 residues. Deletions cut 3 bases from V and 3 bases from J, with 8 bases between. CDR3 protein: CASSFPADTEAFF. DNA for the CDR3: TGTGCCAGCAGCTTCCCAGCGGACACTGAAGCTTTCTTT. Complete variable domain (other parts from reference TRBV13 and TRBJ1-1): AAGVIQSPRHLIKEKRETATLKCYPIPRHDTVYWYQQGPGQDPQFLISFYEKMQSDKGSIPDRFSAQQFSDYHSELNMSSLELGDSALYFCASSFPADTEAFFGQGTRLTVV.

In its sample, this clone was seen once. CDR3 loop: CASSEQDTYGYTF. Written as DNA, the CDR3 is TGTGCCAGCAGTGAGCAGGACACCTATGGCTACACCTTC. This chain connects TRBV2 to TRBJ1-2; possible D gene TRBD1, 5 bases. Deletions cut 3 bases from V and 4 bases from J, with 9 bases between. This CDR3 has 13 residues. The V gene's germline CDR1 is SNHLY and CDR2 FYNNEI.

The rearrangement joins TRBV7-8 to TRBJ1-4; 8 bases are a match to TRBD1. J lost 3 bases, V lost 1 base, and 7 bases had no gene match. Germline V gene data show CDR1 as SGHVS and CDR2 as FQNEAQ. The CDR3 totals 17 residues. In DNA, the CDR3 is TGTGCCAGCAGCTTAGGCCCGTTCAGGGGGCCTAATGAAAAACTGTTTTTT. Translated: CASSLGPFRGPNEKLFF. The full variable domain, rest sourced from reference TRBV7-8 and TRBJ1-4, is GAGVSQSPRYKVAKRGQDVALRCDPISGHVSLFWYQQALGQGPEFLTYFQNEAQLDKSGLPSDRFFAERPEGSVSTLKIQRTQQEDSAVYLCASSLGPFRGPNEKLFFGSGTQLSVL.

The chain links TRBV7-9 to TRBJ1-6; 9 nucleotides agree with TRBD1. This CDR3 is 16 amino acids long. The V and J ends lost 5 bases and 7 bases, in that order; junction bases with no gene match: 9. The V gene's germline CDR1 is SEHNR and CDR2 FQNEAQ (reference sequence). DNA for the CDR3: TGTGCCAGCAGCATTATGGACAGGGGCAAGAATTCACCCCTCCACTTT. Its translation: CASSIMDRGKNSPLHF.